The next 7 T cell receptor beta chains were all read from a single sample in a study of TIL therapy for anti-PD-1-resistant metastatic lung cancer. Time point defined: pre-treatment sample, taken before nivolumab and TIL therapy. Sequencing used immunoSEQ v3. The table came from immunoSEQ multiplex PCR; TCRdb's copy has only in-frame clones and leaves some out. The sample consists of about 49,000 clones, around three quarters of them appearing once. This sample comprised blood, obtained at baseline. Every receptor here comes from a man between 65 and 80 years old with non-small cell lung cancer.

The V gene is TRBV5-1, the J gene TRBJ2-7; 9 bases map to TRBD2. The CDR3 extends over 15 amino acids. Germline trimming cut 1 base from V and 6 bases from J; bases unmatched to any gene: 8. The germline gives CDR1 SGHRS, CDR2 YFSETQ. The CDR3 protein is CASSLMAGGPGEQYF. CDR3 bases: TGCGCCAGCAGCTTGATGGCGGGAGGGCCTGGCGAGCAGTACTTC.

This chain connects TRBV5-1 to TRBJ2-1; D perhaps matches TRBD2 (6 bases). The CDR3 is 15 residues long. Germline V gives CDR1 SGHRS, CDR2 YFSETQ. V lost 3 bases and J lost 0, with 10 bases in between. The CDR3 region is CASSSAGSSYNEQFF. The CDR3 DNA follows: TGCGCCAGCAGCTCGGCGGGGAGCTCCTACAATGAGCAGTTCTTC. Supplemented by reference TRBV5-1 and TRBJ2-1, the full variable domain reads KAGVTQTPRYLIKTRGQQVTLSCSPISGHRSVSWYQQTPGQGLQFLFEYFSETQRNKGNFPGRFSGRQFSNSRSEMNVSTLELGDSALYLCASSSAGSSYNEQFFGPGTRLTVL.

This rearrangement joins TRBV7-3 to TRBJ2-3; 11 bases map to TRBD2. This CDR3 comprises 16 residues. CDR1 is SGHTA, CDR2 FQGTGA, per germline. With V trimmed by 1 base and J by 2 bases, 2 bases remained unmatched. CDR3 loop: CASSLSSGRVTDTQYF. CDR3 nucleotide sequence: TGTGCCAGCAGCTTAAGTAGCGGGAGGGTCACAGATACGCAGTATTTT.

DNA for the CDR3: TGTGCCAGCAGCTTGGCCGCCGGGGGGTTAGGCGGCTACACCTTC. It encodes CASSLAAGGLGGYTF. The V and J genes are TRBV5-4 and TRBJ1-2; D might be TRBD1 (5 bases). Germline lookup yields CDR1 SGHNT and CDR2 YYREEE (reference sequence). This CDR3 comprises 15 residues. Trimming removed 0 bases from V and 8 bases from J, with 17 bases in between.

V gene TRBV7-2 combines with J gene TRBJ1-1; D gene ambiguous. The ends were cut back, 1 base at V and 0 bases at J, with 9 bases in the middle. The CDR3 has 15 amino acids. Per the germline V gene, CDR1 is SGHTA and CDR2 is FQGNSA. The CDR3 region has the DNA TGTGCCAGCAGCTTAGGGGGTGGGATGAACACTGAAGCTTTCTTT. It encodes CASSLGGGMNTEAFF.

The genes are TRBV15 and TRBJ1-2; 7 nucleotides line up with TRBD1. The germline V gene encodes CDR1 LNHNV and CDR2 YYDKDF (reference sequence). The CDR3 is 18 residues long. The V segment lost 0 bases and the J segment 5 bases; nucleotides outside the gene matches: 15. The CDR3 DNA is TGTGCCACCAGCAGAGATCGGACAGGCGAAAGTTCGCTATATGGCTACACCTTC. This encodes CATSRDRTGESSLYGYTF.

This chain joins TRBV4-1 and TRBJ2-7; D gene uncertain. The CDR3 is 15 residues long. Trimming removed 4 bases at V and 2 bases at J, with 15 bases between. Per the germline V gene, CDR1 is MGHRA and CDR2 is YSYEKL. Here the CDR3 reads CASSLLPGLTYEQYF. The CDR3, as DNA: TGCGCCAGCAGCCTTCTACCGGGCCTTACCTACGAGCAGTACTTC.